What follows describes a single TCR beta chain. Per the germline V gene, CDR1 is SGHTA and CDR2 is FQGTGA. The V end lost 5 bases, the J end lost 2 bases, and 12 bases lay between the germline ends. There are 15 residues in the CDR3. The sample belongs to a study of blood T cell repertoires in COVID-19. Original processing methods: Nucleated cell number was recorded as an estimate derived from reference gene primer amplification. Here immunoSEQ multiplex PCR was the method, and the copy in TCRdb shows in-frame clones only, minus some. That table furnishes V, J and clone size, whereas the DNA furnished D and trimming. The sample consists of about 140,000 clones, around 73% of them appearing once.

V gene TRBV7-3 combines with J gene TRBJ2-2; maybe TRBD1 (6 bases). Sequencing was carried out using peripheral blood. The receptor was derived from a man in his sixties who had recovered from COVID-19. The CDR3 nucleotides are TGTGCCAGCAGCCCTCAGGGACAAAACACCGGGGAGCTGTTTTTT. It encodes CASSPQGQNTGELFF.